This passage covers 10 T cell receptor beta chains from one sample sequenced in a study of Ad26.COV2.S vaccination and SARS-CoV-2 variants. The assay was immunoSEQ multiplex PCR, and TCRdb's table has in-frame clones only and misses some. The data contain hundreds of thousands of clones, 92% of them singletons. The starting material was peripheral blood, obtained after recovery from COVID-19. The source of these receptors is a human donor who had recovered from COVID-19.

The chain has TRBV25-1 and TRBJ1-6, with D tentatively TRBD1 (6 bases). CDR1 is MGHDK and CDR2 is SYGVNS in the germline V gene. The germline V and J ends were trimmed by 4 bases and 9 bases, with 13 bases remaining between them. The CDR3 sequence is 14 residues long. CDR3 nucleotide sequence: TGTGCCAGCAGTGTAGCACAGGGTATTTCACCCCTCCACTTT. The encoded protein is CASSVAQGISPLHF.

Concerning this clone itself: At the DNA level, this CDR3 is encoded by other sequences in the same sample as well. The chain couples TRBV9 to TRBJ1-2; D is uncertain. Germline-derived CDR1 and CDR2 are SGDLS and YYNGEE. Trimming left V 0 bases short and J 5 bases short, with 5 bases between. This CDR3 has 12 amino acids. This CDR3 reads CASSVDGYGYTF. For the CDR3, the DNA is TGTGCCAGCAGCGTAGATGGGTATGGCTACACCTTC.

This clone was seen only a few times. The V and J genes are TRBV20-1 and TRBJ2-1, with 7 bases identical to TRBD2. The CDR3 totals 13 residues. Germline V gene sequence: CDR1 DFQATT, CDR2 SNEGSKA (reference sequence). Trimming cost V 4 bases and J 8 bases; bases outside gene matches: 8. In nucleotides, the CDR3 is TGCAGTGCTACTGACCTCCGGGGGGATGAGCAGTTCTTC. Amino acid sequence: CSATDLRGDEQFF.

The rearrangement joins TRBV6-5 to TRBJ2-7; tentative D call: TRBD1 (6 bases). CDR1 MNHEY and CDR2 SVGAGI come from the germline V gene. Deletions cut 0 bases from V and 3 bases from J, with 12 bases between. The CDR3 has 15 amino acids. CDR3 amino acids: CASSYSVTGSYEQYF. CDR3 bases: TGTGCCAGCAGTTACTCTGTTACAGGGAGCTACGAGCAGTACTTC.

The chain joins TRBV9 to TRBJ2-2; D is unresolved. The CDR3 covers 15 residues. Germline V lookup: CDR1 SGDLS, CDR2 YYNGEE. V lost 6 bases to trimming and J lost 9 bases, with 21 bases between them. The CDR3 DNA sequence: TGTGCCAGCACCTTGAGTCCCGTCCTGTCGCGGGAGCTGTTTTTT. This sequence encodes CASTLSPVLSRELFF.

The V gene is TRBV5-8, the J gene TRBJ1-6, with a weak D call TRBD1 (5 bases). This CDR3 spans 17 amino acids. The ends were cut back, 2 bases at V and 0 bases at J, with 12 bases in the middle. Germline-derived CDR1 and CDR2 are SGHTS and YDEGEE. DNA of the CDR3: TGTGCCAGCAGCTTTCAGGGTTCGAGCTCCTATAATTCACCCCTCCACTTT. As protein: CASSFQGSSSYNSPLHF.

Written as DNA, the CDR3 is TGCGCCAGCAGCCAAGAGGACGGGGGGGGTGACATTCAGTACTTC. Translating gives CASSQEDGGGDIQYF. The chain combines TRBV4-1 with TRBJ2-4; TRBD2 agrees at 8 bases. CDR1 and CDR2 from the germline V gene are MGHRA and YSYEKL. The CDR3 runs to 15 residues. V gave up 0 bases and J gave up 8 bases; unmatched junction bases: 6.

The chain is built from TRBV19 and TRBJ1-2, with unresolved D. V was pared by 4 bases and J by 7 bases, with 10 bases between. This CDR3 comprises 12 residues. Germline lookup yields CDR1 LNHDA and CDR2 SQIVND (reference sequence). As DNA, the CDR3 is TGTGCCAGTAGTACCCGCAGGAGTGGCTACACCTTC. Amino acids: CASSTRRSGYTF.

J is TRBJ1-1 and V is TRBV24-1, with 8 bases aligning to TRBD1. V trimming: 9 bases; J trimming: 0 bases; junction bases outside the gene matches: 5. CDR3 length: 14 residues. Germline loops: CDR1 KGHDR, CDR2 SFDVKD. CDR3: CATPGQGVNTEAFF. The CDR3 DNA reads TGTGCCACCCCTGGACAGGGAGTGAACACTGAAGCTTTCTTT.

The V and J genes are TRBV4-3 and TRBJ1-5, with D tentatively TRBD1 (5 bases). V lost 1 base and J lost 0, with 7 bases in between. The CDR3 covers 15 residues. Germline V CDR1 and CDR2: LGHNA, YSLEER. Written as DNA, the CDR3 is TGCGCCAGCAGCCAAGTGAGGGGTAGCAATCAGCCCCAGCATTTT. Translated: CASSQVRGSNQPQHF.